This TCR beta chain was recovered during a study of T cell repertoires in cytomegalovirus infection (dated by TCRdb to between 2019 and 2020). About the full investigation: Peptide stimulations targeted recently identified HLA-C-restricted CMV epitopes, whose presentation resists viral immunomodulation, together with well-studied HLA-B-restricted epitopes. Donor HLA type was relevant to the analysis, because carriage of CMV infection together with the matching HLA type was indicated by public TCR beta signatures. General findings and caveats noted by the study authors: In the ex vivo response, HLA-C-restricted CMV-specific TCR beta clonotypes were dominant, and in two of eight donors the single most frequent clonotype came from this HLA-C-restricted group. In both this cohort and an independent approximately 350-donor cohort, the cumulative frequency of public TCR beta family members distinguished carriers of CMV infection plus the relevant HLA type.

Taken from cysteine to phenylalanine, the CDR3 has 16 residues. Just the 48-base CDR3 DNA is kept, in frame starting at base 1. Trimming accounts for 2 bases at V and 2 bases at J, while the number of junction bases matched to no gene is 6. The germline V gene yields MNHEY for CDR1 and SVGEGT for CDR2. This clonotype was picked up a small number of times. The antigen it recognizes is unknown. Base-call qualities are not available, and no considerably larger clone is one nucleotide away. Sequencing relied on an Illumina HiSeq 1500. Using fastp at Q25 and MiXCR, TCRdb reprocessed the public reads and kept productive beta chains. Each CDR3 protein gets just one entry, which takes the most common genes and DNA from the rows behind it. Recorded for this sample are 650,000 to 900,000 distinct CDR3 sequences; approximately 32% of them occurred a single time. The ten largest clones take up roughly 12% of the sample.

This specimen's treatment or condition label, interpreted: in vitro stimulation with specific CMV peptide epitopes to enrich CMV-specific T cells. This TCR was sampled from a human donor in good health (CMV status not recorded). Some clones in this sample may be carry-over from other donors' samples. The rearrangement joined TRBV6-2 or TRBV6-3 to TRBJ2-3; TRBD2 matches 8 bases in the middle. The specimen comprised cultured CD8+ T cells from PBMCs, sampled from culture after CMV antigen stimulation. The CDR3 protein: CASSYDGGEITDTQYF. DNA sequence: TGTGCCAGCAGTTACGACGGGGGGGAAATCACAGATACGCAGTATTTT.